This passage covers 29 T cell receptor beta chains from one sample sequenced in a study of PD-L1 blockade in urothelial cancer. As for time point: pretreatment peripheral blood. Libraries were prepared by immunoSEQ multiplex PCR; TCRdb keeps only in-frame clonotypes and omits some of them. The table shows approximately 50,000 clones, with more than 70% occurring only once. The material sequenced was PBMCs, taken around atezolizumab (anti-PD-L1) treatment. Every receptor here comes from a man in his 60s with urothelial cancer.

V gene TRBV7-9 combines with J gene TRBJ2-3; 8 bases are a match to TRBD2. Germline CDR1 SEHNR, CDR2 FQNEAQ (reference sequence). V gave up 1 base and J gave up 2 bases; unmatched junction bases: 8. This CDR3 contains 17 residues. The CDR3 nucleotides read TGTGCCAGCAGCTTAGGACGGGGGGGAGGCCCCACAGATACGCAGTATTTT. As protein: CASSLGRGGGPTDTQYF.

This chain's CDR3 is CASSLISGGTDTQYF. The CDR3 nucleotides are TGTGCCAGCAGCTTAATCAGCGGGGGCACAGATACGCAGTATTTT. The chain couples TRBV7-2 to TRBJ2-3, with 7 bases fitting TRBD2. CDR1 and CDR2 from the germline V gene are SGHTA and FQGNSA. The ends lost 2 bases at V and 1 base at J; junction bases unmatched: 3. The CDR3 is 15 amino acids.

The chain employs TRBV18 and TRBJ2-5; 7 positions agree with TRBD1. Looked up from germline, CDR1 is KGHSH and CDR2 is LQKENI. V gave up 5 bases and J gave up 5 bases; unmatched junction bases: 8. This CDR3 is 14 amino acids long. CDR3 loop: CASSSGTAAETQYF. In DNA, the CDR3 is TGTGCCAGCTCATCCGGGACAGCGGCCGAGACCCAGTACTTC.

Relative to its sample, this clone is medium-sized. The rearrangement uses TRBV19 and TRBJ2-1, with D possibly matching TRBD2 (6 bases). This CDR3 has 15 residues. In germline, CDR1 is LNHDA, CDR2 SQIVND (reference sequence). Trimming took 5 bases from V and 0 from J, leaving 11 bases between them. This chain's CDR3 is CASSASGPSYNEQFF. Written as DNA, the CDR3 is TGTGCCAGTAGTGCGAGCGGGCCCTCCTACAATGAGCAGTTCTTC. Supplemented by reference TRBV19 and TRBJ2-1, the full variable domain reads DGGITQSPKYLFRKEGQNVTLSCEQNLNHDAMYWYRQDPGQGLRLIYYSQIVNDFQKGDIAEGYSVSREKKESFPLTVTSAQKNPTAFYLCASSASGPSYNEQFFGPGTRLTVL.

This chain links TRBV9 with TRBJ1-3, with D possibly TRBD1 on 6 matching bases. This CDR3 is built from 17 residues. With 4 bases removed from V and 0 bases from J, the gap between germline ends came to 17 bases. CDR1 and CDR2 (germline): SGDLS, YYNGEE. The CDR3 DNA sequence: TGTGCCAGCAGCCTCACTCCGAACAGGGACTCTGGAAACACCATATATTTT. Translating gives CASSLTPNRDSGNTIYF.

This chain uses TRBV4-1 with TRBJ2-1, with TRBD2 identical over 9 bases. The V and J ends lost 1 base and 7 bases, in that order; junction bases with no gene match: 11. Germline V CDR1 and CDR2: MGHRA, YSYEKL. This CDR3 spans 17 amino acids. The CDR3 nucleotides are TGCGCCAGCAGCCAAGTTTCTAGCGGGGTTGGTAGGAATGAGCAGTTCTTC. Amino acids: CASSQVSSGVGRNEQFF.

This rearrangement joins TRBV6-6 to TRBJ1-2; 10 nucleotides line up with TRBD1. The CDR3 consists of 15 residues. Germline V gene data show CDR1 as MNHNY and CDR2 as SVGAGI (reference sequence). V trimming: 3 bases; J trimming: 8 bases; junction bases outside the gene matches: 9. CDR3 amino acids: CASSYLTGGAGGYTF. The CDR3, as DNA: TGTGCCAGCAGTTATTTGACAGGGGGCGCAGGAGGCTACACCTTC.

J is TRBJ1-1 and V is TRBV23-1; TRBD1 agrees at 7 bases. TRBV23-1 is known as an ORF, though its function is uncertain. V shed 4 bases and J 1 base; nucleotides not matched to a gene: 12. The CDR3 consists of 17 residues. The CDR3 spells CASSPRTDREENTEAFF. CDR3 bases: TGCGCCAGCAGTCCACGGACCGACAGGGAAGAGAACACTGAAGCTTTCTTT.

The chain has TRBV6-1 and TRBJ2-3, with 7 bases fitting TRBD2. CDR3 length equals 16 residues. Germline loops: CDR1 MNHNS, CDR2 SASEGT. With 2 bases clipped from V and 0 bases from J, the junction kept 5 bases outside the gene matches. The CDR3 nucleotides read TGTGCCAGCAGTGAACGGTGGCGGGGGAGCACAGATACGCAGTATTTT. Protein product: CASSERWRGSTDTQYF.

This chain connects TRBV6-1 to TRBJ1-5; the match to TRBD1 covers 7 bases. After removal of 5 bases from V and 7 bases from J, the junction contained 8 bases not matched to a gene. The CDR3 has 14 residues. Germline-derived CDR1 and CDR2 are MNHNS and SASEGT. This chain's CDR3 is CASSTAGGWQPQHF. The CDR3 DNA follows: TGTGCCAGCAGTACCGCAGGGGGATGGCAGCCCCAGCATTTT.

The J gene is TRBJ2-1, the V gene TRBV5-6; TRBD1 agrees at 11 bases. The V and J ends lost 4 bases and 7 bases, in that order; junction bases with no gene match: 7. Germline loops: CDR1 SGHDT, CDR2 YYEEEE. The CDR3 totals 15 residues. This chain's CDR3 is CASSPGQGATNEQFF. Here the CDR3 DNA reads TGTGCCAGCAGCCCCGGACAGGGGGCAACAAATGAGCAGTTCTTC. The full variable domain, rest sourced from reference TRBV5-6 and TRBJ2-1, is DAGVTQSPTHLIKTRGQQVTLRCSPKSGHDTVSWYQQALGQGPQFIFQYYEEEERQRGNFPDRFSGHQFPNYSSELNVNALLLGDSALYLCASSPGQGATNEQFFGPGTRLTVL.

The chain links TRBV9 to TRBJ2-1; the D gene is possibly TRBD2 (5 bases). This CDR3 spans 17 amino acids. Per the germline V gene, CDR1 is SGDLS and CDR2 is YYNGEE. V was shortened by 0 bases and J by 3 bases, with 16 bases between the two germline ends. CDR3 in DNA: TGTGCCAGCAGCGTAGAGTCGGGAAACCGGATCTACAATGAGCAGTTCTTC. Protein: CASSVESGNRIYNEQFF.

This chain connects TRBV7-9 to TRBJ2-7; 14 bases line up with TRBD2. V lost 6 bases and J lost 0; bases outside the gene matches: 4. This CDR3 has 16 amino acids. The germline V gene has CDR1 SEHNR and CDR2 FQNEAQ (reference sequence). CDR3 amino acids: CASSRGLAGGSYEQYF. CDR3 sequence (DNA): TGTGCCAGCAGTCGAGGACTAGCGGGGGGCTCCTACGAGCAGTACTTC.

The rearrangement uses TRBV5-4 and TRBJ2-4; maybe TRBD1 (5 bases). From germline, CDR1 is SGHNT and CDR2 YYREEE (reference sequence). V was shortened by 0 bases and J by 9 bases, with 13 bases between the two germline ends. The CDR3 totals 14 residues. DNA of the CDR3: TGTGCCAGCAGCTTGGCAGGGCTGTGGGGCATTCAGTACTTC. It is translated as CASSLAGLWGIQYF.

This chain uses TRBV29-1 with TRBJ2-1, with 12 nucleotides matching TRBD2. V trimming: 5 bases; J trimming: 13 bases; junction bases outside the gene matches: 15. CDR1 is SQVTM and CDR2 is ANQGSEA in the germline V gene. This CDR3 has 15 residues. The CDR3 DNA reads TGCAGCGTTTTGGCGGGGCTAGCGGGAGGGAATGGCCAGTTCTTC. Encoded protein: CSVLAGLAGGNGQFF.

This chain links TRBV27 with TRBJ1-2; TRBD1 matches 11 bases. With V trimmed by 6 bases and J by 9 bases, 9 bases remained unmatched. The germline gives CDR1 MNHEY, CDR2 SMNVEV (reference sequence). This CDR3 region has 14 residues. The CDR3: CASRPSGQGVSYTF. CDR3 nucleotide sequence: TGTGCCAGCAGACCCTCGGGACAGGGGGTTAGCTACACCTTC.

This clone was seen once. The V gene is TRBV5-1, the J gene TRBJ2-5, with TRBD2 matching over 7 bases. CDR1 and CDR2 (germline): SGHRS, YFSETQ. There are 16 residues in the CDR3. J was trimmed by 1 base and V by 0 bases; bases with no gene match: 6. CDR3 sequence reads: CASSLGGGGLQETQYF. The CDR3 region has the DNA TGCGCCAGCAGCTTGGGCGGGGGAGGCCTCCAAGAGACCCAGTACTTC. Combining the CDR3 with reference TRBV5-1 and TRBJ2-5 gives the whole variable domain KAGVTQTPRYLIKTRGQQVTLSCSPISGHRSVSWYQQTPGQGLQFLFEYFSETQRNKGNFPGRFSGRQFSNSRSEMNVSTLELGDSALYLCASSLGGGGLQETQYFGPGTRLLVL.

This chain links TRBV19 with TRBJ2-1, with D tentatively TRBD2 (6 bases). Per germline, CDR1 LNHDA and CDR2 SQIVND (reference sequence). CDR3 length: 11 amino acids. Trimming shortened V by 3 bases and J by 9 bases, and 6 bases separated the two germline ends. The CDR3 protein is CASSMGGEQFF. Written as DNA, the CDR3 is TGTGCCAGTAGTATGGGGGGTGAGCAGTTCTTC.

This clone showed up just a few times. The chain uses TRBV10-1 and TRBJ2-1; 9 bases align to TRBD1. V shed 8 bases and J 0 bases; nucleotides not matched to a gene: 5. Germline CDR1 is WNHNN and CDR2 is SYGVQD (reference sequence). The CDR3 runs 15 residues. In DNA form, the CDR3 reads TGCGCCAGCTCCCTGGACAGGGGCTCCTACAATGAGCAGTTCTTC. Its translation is CASSLDRGSYNEQFF.

A single count supports this clone. The rearrangement links TRBV19 to TRBJ2-3, with TRBD2 as a possible D gene (6 bases). The CDR3 loop spans 13 amino acids. Trimming left V 4 bases short and J 4 bases short, with 9 bases between. Germline-derived CDR1 and CDR2 are LNHDA and SQIVND (reference sequence). The DNA for the CDR3 is TGTGCCAGTAGTAAGGGACTCCCAGATACGCAGTATTTT. Its protein product is CASSKGLPDTQYF.

This clone was seen repeatedly, ten times or more. The chain employs TRBV13 and TRBJ1-1; 7 nucleotides match TRBD1. Trimming cost V 2 bases and J 2 bases; bases outside gene matches: 5. Germline V gene lookup returns CDR1 PRHDT and CDR2 FYEKMQ (reference sequence). The CDR3 is made up of 15 amino acids. DNA for the CDR3: TGTGCCAGCAGCTTACTACAGGGGCCTAACACTGAAGCTTTCTTT. This codes for CASSLLQGPNTEAFF.

CDR3 DNA: TGTGCCAGCAGTCTCCAACAGGGTGAAGCTTTCTTT. This encodes CASSLQQGEAFF. The J gene is TRBJ1-1, the V gene TRBV6-6, with D perhaps matching TRBD1 (6 bases). Germline V gene data show CDR1 as MNHNY and CDR2 as SVGAGI (reference sequence). This CDR3 has 12 residues. V shed 5 bases and J shed 7 bases, with 11 bases lying between them.

The rearrangement uses TRBV7-9 and TRBJ2-1; weak D call: TRBD2 (5 bases). V lost 5 bases and J 8 bases, leaving 19 bases between the germline ends. The CDR3 has 15 residues. Germline loops: CDR1 SEHNR, CDR2 FQNEAQ (reference sequence). CDR3 sequence (DNA): TGTGCCAGCAGCAGCGGTCAGACTCCCCTGGATGAGCAGTTCTTC. This gives the protein CASSSGQTPLDEQFF.

The chain is built from TRBV9 and TRBJ1-1; D unresolved. The CDR3 sequence is 16 residues long. V was pared by 0 bases and J by 1 base, with 13 bases between. Germline-derived CDR1 and CDR2 are SGDLS and YYNGEE. The CDR3 is CASSVAPGTKNTEAFF. CDR3 bases: TGTGCCAGCAGCGTAGCCCCAGGAACAAAGAACACTGAAGCTTTCTTT.

This chain uses TRBV7-2 with TRBJ1-2, with 7 nucleotides matching TRBD1. The CDR3 is 15 amino acids. The germline gives CDR1 SGHTA, CDR2 FQGNSA. Trimming took 4 bases from V and 1 from J; bases not matched to a gene: 6. The CDR3 region has the DNA TGTGCCAGCAGCTCCCGGGACAGATTTAACTATGGCTACACCTTC. It codes for CASSSRDRFNYGYTF.

The chain employs TRBV5-6 and TRBJ2-4, with 9 bases fitting TRBD1. The CDR3 runs 15 residues. The germline V gene encodes CDR1 SGHDT and CDR2 YYEEEE. Trimming removed 0 bases from V and 6 bases from J; junction bases left unmatched: 4. CDR3 protein: CASSLVPGQGNIQYF. CDR3 nucleotide sequence: TGTGCCAGCAGCTTGGTCCCGGGACAGGGAAACATTCAGTACTTC.

This clone showed up just a few times. The chain uses TRBV15 and TRBJ2-7, with a possible D match to TRBD2 (5 bases). V gave up 5 bases and J gave up 0 bases, with 8 bases separating them. This CDR3 has 13 residues. Per the germline V gene, CDR1 is LNHNV and CDR2 is YYDKDF (reference sequence). CDR3 in DNA: TGTGCCACCAGCGAGGGCCGCTCCTACGAGCAGTACTTC. Amino acids: CATSEGRSYEQYF. Supplemented by reference TRBV15 and TRBJ2-7, the full variable domain reads DAMVIQNPRYQVTQFGKPVTLSCSQTLNHNVMYWYQQKSSQAPKLLFHYYDKDFNNEADTPDNFQSRRPNTSFCFLDIRSPGLGDTAMYLCATSEGRSYEQYFGPGTRLTVT.

The V call is TRBV10-3, the J call TRBJ1-2, with D perhaps matching TRBD1 (6 bases). The germline V gene encodes CDR1 ENHRY and CDR2 SYGVKD. This CDR3 is 15 amino acids long. V lost 6 bases, J lost 0 bases, and 14 bases lay in between. The CDR3 protein is CAIRADSLSNYGYTF. The CDR3 DNA follows: TGTGCCATCAGGGCGGACAGCTTATCTAACTATGGCTACACCTTC.

The chain has TRBV19 and TRBJ2-7, with 10 bases fitting TRBD2. The CDR3 runs to 14 residues. The V gene's germline CDR1 is LNHDA and CDR2 SQIVND (reference sequence). With 7 bases clipped from V and 2 bases from J, the junction kept 5 bases outside the gene matches. Written as DNA, the CDR3 is TGTGCCAGTAAGCAGCGGGAGGGCCCCTACGAGCAGTACTTC. This codes for CASKQREGPYEQYF.